This T cell receptor (beta chain) emerged from a study of blood T cell repertoires in COVID-19 (dated by TCRdb to about 2020). Turning to the overall study: The collaborator samples originated in the United States, Italy and Spain and spanned the acute and convalescent phases of COVID-19. Samples came from the ongoing ImmuneRACE study (first 160 participants) plus 1,254 subjects from 6 global collaborators. Where available, HLA class I and class II types were obtained from metadata supplied by the sample provider rather than from assay-based typing. The material from the prospective study consisted of cDNA or gDNA derived from T cells, B-cell-depleted T cells, or PBMCs. The repertoires were released in a freely available public database intended as a resource for research on the immune response to SARS-CoV-2. Subjects who had been exposed to COVID-19, were actively infected with it, or had recovered from it provided the deeply sampled blood TCRbeta repertoires that made up the dataset. A de-identified subject ID, COVID-19 status, age in years and sex were almost always included in the sample metadata. Results and caveats for the whole study, not just this receptor: How much clinical and demographic metadata was included differed by source and by participant, and the metadata was provided uncurated.

CDR1 LNHDA and CDR2 SQIVND were looked up in the germline V gene (reference sequence). Measured from the cysteine to the phenylalanine, the CDR3 is 15 residues long. Of all the DNA, just the CDR3 is kept, 45 bases in frame from base 1. V is pared back by 2 bases and J by 3 bases, with 8 bases lying between the germline termini. Remarks on this clone: Which antigen it targets is not known. No much larger clone exists at a distance of one base, and base qualities are not known.

TCRbeta CDR3 regions were amplified from genomic DNA using the immunoSEQ Assay, a bias-controlled multiplex PCR. Processing in the source paper ran as follows. Within the assay, amplification of reference gene primers was used to estimate how many nucleated cells each sample contained. Sequence reads were collapsed and filtered to measure the absolute abundance of every unique TCRbeta CDR3 rearrangement. For each sample, productive Simpson clonality was calculated by taking the square root of Simpson's diversity index across productive rearrangements. Imported from immuneACCESS, the table was reduced by TCRdb to in-frame sequences with V and J called. These copies leave out some clones; in studies compared against another copy, an unresolved V gene accounts for under half, and the cause of the remainder is not known. D and trimming were read from the DNA, whereas the V and J calls and clone size are those reported in that table. For this sample there are tens of thousands of clones; nearly 90% appear just once. The leading ten clones occupy about 1.5% of the sample.

Each collaborating institution followed its own protocols to collect whole blood in K2EDTA tubes. For TCRbeta analysis, collaborators shipped samples as frozen whole blood, isolated PBMCs, or DNA extracted from either of those sample types. Sequenced material: peripheral blood. The rearranged chain carries TRBV19 and TRBJ1-6; a confident D gene designation cannot be given. This TCR was sampled from a man aged 55 to 70 with acute or convalescent COVID-19. This receptor has the CDR3 CASSIQENYNSPLHF. The base sequence is TGTGCCAGTAGTATACAGGAAAACTATAATTCACCCCTCCACTTT.